The clone carrying this TCR beta chain was found many times. Its specificity is not known. TCRdb ran MiXCR on the multiplex PCR reads and lists one entry per CDR3 protein. The table records 200,000 to 300,000 distinct CDR3 sequences, 30% of them present only once. V lost 1 base and J lost 4, with 12 bases in between. The V gene's germline CDR1 is SGHTS and CDR2 YDEGEE. The CDR3 is 15 residues long. Axillary draining lymph nodes of breast cancer patients supplied the node samples. This sample is part of a study of breast tumors, draining lymph nodes, adjacent tissues. Study findings and constraints: Tumor and nontumor repertoires were significantly more similar in luminal-like than in basal-like breast cancer. Tumor repertoires ranked between lymph nodes and nontumor tissue in diversity, with V and J gene preferences. Most tumor T cells seemingly derive from lymph node, then expand in tumor.

The chain uses TRBV5-8 and TRBJ1-5; D not resolved. The specimen was axillary lymph node tissue. This TCR came from a female donor with breast cancer. Some clones in this sample may be carry-over from other donors' samples. This chain's CDR3 is CASSLWGFGNQPQHF. DNA of the CDR3: TGTGCCAGCAGCTTGTGGGGTTTTGGGAATCAGCCCCAGCATTTT.